The sequence of this T cell receptor (beta chain) was determined in a study of cytomegalovirus exposure and HLA in healthy donors. Overall study findings and caveats: Earlier analysis looked at TCR beta V segments, and most were productive about 87% or about 30% of the time. In vitro work confirmed that three CMV-associated chains recognize CMV antigens. The study designated roughly 160 TCR beta chains cytomegalovirus-associated. Analysis performed later found roughly 17,000 TCR beta sequences associated with HLA alleles at 0.05 false discovery rate.

Germline loops: CDR1 SGHRS, CDR2 YFSETQ. J lost 8 bases, V lost 4 bases, and 5 bases had no gene match. The CDR3 spans 14 residues. The PCR employed 60 Vbeta primers together with 13 Jbeta primers. Data came from immunoSEQ multiplex PCR; TCRdb stores just in-frame clones and leaves some out. The sample consists of approximately 170,000 clones, approximately 84% of them appearing once. To note about this clone: Its antigen is still unknown.

V is TRBV5-1 and J is TRBJ1-4, with TRBD1 matching over 10 bases. This sequence was found in a middle-aged man in good health and CMV-seropositive. Sequences were obtained from PBMCs. The CDR3 DNA sequence: TGCGCCAGCAGCCTGACAGGGGGCCAAGAAAAACTGTTTTTT. Translation gives CASSLTGGQEKLFF.